This T cell receptor beta chain was recorded in a study of T-cell memory formation after mild COVID-19. Trimming cost V 4 bases and J 4 bases, with 8 bases left between them. The CDR3 sequence is 13 residues long. Germline V lookup: CDR1 LGHDT, CDR2 YNNKEL (reference sequence). TCRdb re-derived calls from the 5' RACE reads in MiXCR, one entry per CDR3 protein. Altogether approximately 340,000 distinct CDR3 sequences are present, around a sixth being singletons, with the ten largest covering about a fifth. Sequencing was done on a sample of PBMCs or a T cell subset sorted from them (not recorded which). The chain employs TRBV3-1 and TRBJ1-5; TRBD1 might be the D (5 bases). This receptor was taken from a young man who had mild COVID-19 (a few samples of this study predate the infection). Cell type and time point are not known. The DNA of the CDR3 is TGTGCCAGCAGCCCGGGACGGAATCAGCCCCAGCATTTT. Protein sequence: CASSPGRNQPQHF.